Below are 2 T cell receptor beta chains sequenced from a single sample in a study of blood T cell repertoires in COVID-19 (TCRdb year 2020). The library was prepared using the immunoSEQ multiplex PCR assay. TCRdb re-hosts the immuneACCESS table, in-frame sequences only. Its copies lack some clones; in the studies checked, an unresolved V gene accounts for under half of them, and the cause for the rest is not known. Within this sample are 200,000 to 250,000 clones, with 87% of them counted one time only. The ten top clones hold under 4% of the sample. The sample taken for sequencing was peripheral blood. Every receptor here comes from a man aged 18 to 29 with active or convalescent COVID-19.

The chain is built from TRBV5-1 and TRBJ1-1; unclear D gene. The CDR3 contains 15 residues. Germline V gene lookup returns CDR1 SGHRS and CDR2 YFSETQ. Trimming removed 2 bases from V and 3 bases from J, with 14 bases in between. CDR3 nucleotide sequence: TGCGCCAGCAGCTTAAAAGGGAACGGGGACACTGAAGCTTTCTTT. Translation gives CASSLKGNGDTEAFF.

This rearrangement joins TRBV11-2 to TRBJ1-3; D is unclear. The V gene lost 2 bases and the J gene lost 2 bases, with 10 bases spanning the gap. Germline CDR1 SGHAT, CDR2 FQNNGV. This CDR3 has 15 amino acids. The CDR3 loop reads CASSLSPGAGNTIYF. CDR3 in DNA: TGTGCCAGCAGCTTAAGCCCCGGGGCTGGAAACACCATATATTTT.